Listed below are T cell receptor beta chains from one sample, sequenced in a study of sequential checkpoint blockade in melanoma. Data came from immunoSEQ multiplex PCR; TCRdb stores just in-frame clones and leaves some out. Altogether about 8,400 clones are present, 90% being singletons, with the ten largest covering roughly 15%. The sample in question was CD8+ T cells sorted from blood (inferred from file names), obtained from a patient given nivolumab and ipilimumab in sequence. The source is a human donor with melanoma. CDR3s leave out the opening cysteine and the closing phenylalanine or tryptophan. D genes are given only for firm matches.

CDR3aa: ASSFSGIGQPQH; v_gene: TRBV27; j_gene: TRBJ1-5; d_gene: -
CDR3aa: ASSGRDYGYT; v_gene: TRBV9; j_gene: TRBJ1-2; d_gene: -
CDR3aa: ASSLASGYEQY; v_gene: TRBV9; j_gene: TRBJ2-7; d_gene: TRBD2
CDR3aa: ASSQAHRGRGEQY; v_gene: TRBV4-1; j_gene: TRBJ2-7; d_gene: TRBD1
CDR3aa: ASSFMGLGSEQY; v_gene: TRBV11-2; j_gene: TRBJ2-7; d_gene: -
CDR3aa: SVLTGTVEAF; v_gene: TRBV29-1; j_gene: TRBJ1-1; d_gene: TRBD1
CDR3aa: ATRSDRGLHEKLF; v_gene: TRBV15; j_gene: TRBJ1-4; d_gene: TRBD1
CDR3aa: ASSLGHPNYGYT; v_gene: TRBV7-9; j_gene: TRBJ1-2; d_gene: -
CDR3aa: ASSLPGAGNTIY; v_gene: TRBV7-9; j_gene: TRBJ1-3; d_gene: -
CDR3aa: ASSVPGGFGTEAF; v_gene: TRBV4-1; j_gene: TRBJ1-1; d_gene: TRBD1
CDR3aa: ASSPGSGWDTEAF; v_gene: TRBV4-1; j_gene: TRBJ1-1; d_gene: -
CDR3aa: ASSVAGTNYEQY; v_gene: TRBV9; j_gene: TRBJ2-7; d_gene: -
CDR3aa: ASSLIVTSGWDTQY; v_gene: TRBV7-3; j_gene: TRBJ2-3; d_gene: TRBD2
CDR3aa: ASSQDPGLETDTQY; v_gene: TRBV4-1; j_gene: TRBJ2-3; d_gene: -
CDR3aa: ATSGGKVSNQPQH; v_gene: TRBV15; j_gene: TRBJ1-5; d_gene: -
CDR3aa: ASSFQRQMNTEAF; v_gene: TRBV27; j_gene: TRBJ1-1; d_gene: -
CDR3aa: ASSPLSGGRWYGYT; v_gene: TRBV28; j_gene: TRBJ1-2; d_gene: -
CDR3aa: ASSPLGNEQF; v_gene: TRBV4-2; j_gene: TRBJ2-1; d_gene: -
CDR3aa: ASSLALNTEAF; v_gene: TRBV5-6; j_gene: TRBJ1-1; d_gene: -
CDR3aa: ASSLGDTEAF; v_gene: TRBV4-1; j_gene: TRBJ1-1; d_gene: -
CDR3aa: ASSFPGREQY; v_gene: TRBV7-2; j_gene: TRBJ2-7; d_gene: -
CDR3aa: ARSPRGAGANVLT; v_gene: TRBV2; j_gene: TRBJ2-6; d_gene: TRBD2
CDR3aa: ASKGDWRSGNTIY; v_gene: TRBV19; j_gene: TRBJ1-3; d_gene: -
CDR3aa: ASSLGAGPREQY; v_gene: TRBV7-9; j_gene: TRBJ2-7; d_gene: -
CDR3aa: ASSPGTGERNTEAF; v_gene: TRBV27; j_gene: TRBJ1-1; d_gene: TRBD1
CDR3aa: ASSPFRANTEAF; v_gene: TRBV7-9; j_gene: TRBJ1-1; d_gene: -
CDR3aa: ASSLGQGTSYEQY; v_gene: TRBV28; j_gene: TRBJ2-7; d_gene: TRBD1
CDR3aa: ASSLRQGGNTIY; v_gene: TRBV7-6; j_gene: TRBJ1-3; d_gene: TRBD1
CDR3aa: ASSLGWSRGYT; v_gene: TRBV5-6; j_gene: TRBJ1-2; d_gene: -
CDR3aa: ASSPRTGGWNYGYT; v_gene: TRBV27; j_gene: TRBJ1-2; d_gene: TRBD1
CDR3aa: AISEGQGPQPQH; v_gene: TRBV10-3; j_gene: TRBJ1-5; d_gene: TRBD1